Shown below are 5 T cell receptor beta chains from a single sample sequenced in a study of T-cell reconstitution after alpha-beta-depleted transplantation in children. The TCRbeta library was prepared with unique molecular identifiers. TCRdb processed the PCR reads anew with MiXCR; each CDR3 protein has one entry. Of about 190,000 distinct CDR3 sequences listed, over 8.5% are singletons. The input for sequencing was PBMCs, taken before TCRalphabeta/CD19-depleted stem cell transplant. Receptors were obtained from a boy aged 2 to 10 with acute myeloid leukemia, due to receive a stem cell transplant.

This clonotype was seen repeatedly, ten times or more. The chain joins TRBV6-1 to TRBJ1-5; D perhaps matches TRBD1 (6 bases). Per germline, CDR1 MNHNS and CDR2 SASEGT. Trimming cost V 10 bases and J 6 bases, with 22 bases left between them. CDR3 length: 15 amino acids. The CDR3 bases are TGTGCCACTCGGGACACGGGGTCGCTGGCTCAGCCCCAGCATTTT. Residues: CATRDTGSLAQPQHF.

This clonotype was detected many times. V is TRBV7-9 and J is TRBJ2-4, with D perhaps given as TRBD1 or TRBD2 (5 bases each). The V end was cut by 2 bases, the J end by 10 bases, with 12 bases between. Germline CDR1 is SEHNR and CDR2 is FQNEAQ (reference sequence). The CDR3 runs 13 residues. The CDR3 nucleotides are TGTGCCAGCAGCTTACTAAATGAGGGGATTCAGTACTTC. This codes for CASSLLNEGIQYF.

This clonotype was seen many times. The chain uses TRBV5-1 and TRBJ2-2, with 8 bases aligning to TRBD1. CDR1 and CDR2 (germline): SGHRS, YFSETQ. The CDR3 totals 15 residues. The V and J ends lost 4 bases and 6 bases, in that order; junction bases with no gene match: 8. DNA for the CDR3: TGCGCCAGCAGCCGGGGACAGGTTAATTCCGGGGAGCTGTTTTTT. Residues: CASSRGQVNSGELFF.

The table lists this clonotype with many counts. The V gene is TRBV12-3 or TRBV12-4, the J gene TRBJ1-1, with 7 bases that match TRBD1. This CDR3 region has 14 residues. Trimming took 4 bases from V and 6 from J; bases not matched to a gene: 8. CDR3 sequence (DNA): TGTGCCAGCAGTTCACGCACAGGGGTATCTGAAGCTTTCTTT. Its protein product is CASSSRTGVSEAFF.

This clonotype has a count of ten or more. The chain employs TRBV12-3 or TRBV12-4 and TRBJ1-1; D may be TRBD1 (6 bases). The CDR3 has 15 amino acids. Trimming removed 2 bases at V and 2 bases at J, with 12 bases between. The DNA for the CDR3 is TGTGCCAGCAGTTTACCGGACAGACACAACACTGAAGCTTTCTTT. Translation: CASSLPDRHNTEAFF.